Listed here are 20 T cell receptor beta chains from one sample, sequenced in a study of T cells in localized non-small cell lung cancer. Profiling relied on immunoSEQ multiplex PCR, and the TCRdb table lists in-frame clones only, not all of them. The sample lists approximately 11,000 clones, 70% to 80% occurring once. The input for sequencing was peripheral blood, taken before any cancer treatment. The receptors derive from a male donor older than 55 with stage I lung adenocarcinoma.

Only a few counts were recorded for this clone. The V and J genes are TRBV5-1 and TRBJ1-2; TRBD1 matches at 10 bases. The length of the CDR3 is 15 residues. V trimming: 4 bases; J trimming: 4 bases; junction bases outside the gene matches: 7. CDR1 and CDR2 from the germline V gene are SGHRS and YFSETQ. The CDR3 sequence is CASSRDGDRGYGYTF. The CDR3 region has the DNA TGCGCCAGCAGCCGGGACGGGGACAGGGGCTATGGCTACACCTTC.

The chain employs TRBV10-2 and TRBJ1-4, with 8 positions matching TRBD1. CDR3 length equals 17 residues. Germline V lookup: CDR1 WSHSY, CDR2 SAAADI. The J segment lost 0 bases and the V segment lost 4 bases, leaving 7 bases of the junction unmatched. For the CDR3, the DNA is TGCGCCAGCAGTGGGGACAGGCGAGAAGCAACTAATGAAAAACTGTTTTTT. Translated: CASSGDRREATNEKLFF.

The gene calls are TRBV28 and TRBJ2-4; TRBD2 aligns across 9 bases. Germline V gene lookup returns CDR1 MDHEN and CDR2 SYDVKM. The V and J ends lost 4 bases and 3 bases, in that order; junction bases with no gene match: 10. The CDR3 covers 17 residues. CDR3 sequence (DNA): TGTGCCAGCAGTTACCTTAGCGGGGGCCAAGTCAAAAACATTCAGTACTTC. It encodes CASSYLSGGQVKNIQYF.

The genes are TRBV28 and TRBJ1-1; 10 bases fit TRBD1. Germline assignment: CDR1 MDHEN and CDR2 SYDVKM. CDR3 size: 15 residues. With 6 bases clipped from V and 5 bases from J, the junction kept 9 bases outside the gene matches. CDR3 residues: CASSRRSDRGTEAFF. CDR3 DNA sequence: TGTGCCAGCAGCCGGAGATCGGACAGGGGGACTGAAGCTTTCTTT.

The V call is TRBV2, the J call TRBJ1-5; tentatively, D is TRBD1 (6 bases). Germline CDR1 and CDR2: SNHLY and FYNNEI. This CDR3 region has 16 residues. Trimming shortened V by 6 bases and J by 3 bases, and 18 bases separated the two germline ends. CDR3 protein: CASSRGQPGSNQPQHF. The CDR3 nucleotides are TGTGCCAGCAGCCGCGGACAGCCGGGGTCCAATCAGCCCCAGCATTTT. Looking up the rest from reference TRBV2 and TRBJ1-5 gives the full variable domain: EPEVTQTPSHQVTQMGQEVILRCVPISNHLYFYWYRQILGQKVEFLVSFYNNEISEKSEIFDDQFSVERPDGSNFTLKIRSTKLEDSAMYFCASSRGQPGSNQPQHFGDGTRLSIL.

The chain has TRBV19 and TRBJ2-7, with a tentative D call TRBD2 (6 bases). The CDR3 loop spans 13 amino acids. Looked up from germline, CDR1 is LNHDA and CDR2 is SQIVND (reference sequence). V lost 6 bases and J 3 bases, leaving 12 bases between the germline ends. CDR3 sequence reads: CASSKNGGYEQYF. CDR3 DNA: TGTGCCAGTAGCAAAAACGGGGGCTACGAGCAGTACTTC.

This clone was recorded only once. The rearrangement uses TRBV21-1 and TRBJ1-5. TRBV21-1 is a recognized pseudogene. The CDR3 is 19 amino acids. The CDR3 coding sequence is TGTGCCAGCAGCCTATATGGAGGGGGGCTGAGGTATAGCAATCAGCCCCAGCATTTT. The encoded protein is CASSLYGGGLRYSNQPQHF.

Note on this clone: The same CDR3 can be traced to other DNA sequences in this sample. J is TRBJ1-6 and V is TRBV25-1; D unresolved. This CDR3 contains 13 residues. With 3 bases removed from V and 1 base from J, the gap between germline ends came to 1 base. Germline lookup yields CDR1 MGHDK and CDR2 SYGVNS. CDR3 bases: TGTGCCAGCAGTGATTCCTATAATTCACCCCTCCACTTT. It translates to CASSDSYNSPLHF.

This clone was observed once. The chain couples TRBV5-1 to TRBJ2-3, with D possibly TRBD2 on 5 matching bases. V lost 2 bases, J lost 6 bases, and 10 bases lay in between. CDR3 size: 13 residues. CDR1 SGHRS and CDR2 YFSETQ come from the germline V gene. For the CDR3, the DNA is TGCGCCAGCAGCTTAAGTCCTAGCGATACGCAGTATTTT. As protein: CASSLSPSDTQYF.

V usage is TRBV6-5 and J usage is TRBJ1-1; 7 nucleotides align to TRBD1. CDR3 length equals 14 residues. Trimming removed 7 bases from V and 1 base from J; junction bases left unmatched: 6. Germline-derived CDR1 and CDR2 are MNHEY and SVGAGI. The CDR3 bases are TGTGCCAGCATTCCGGGGACAGCGAACACTGAAGCTTTCTTT. Its translation: CASIPGTANTEAFF.

V gene TRBV7-8 combines with J gene TRBJ2-7, with 7 positions matching TRBD1. Looked up from germline, CDR1 is SGHVS and CDR2 is FQNEAQ. CDR3 length: 16 residues. The junction had 12 bases not matched to a gene; V was cut back by 3 bases and J by 4 bases. CDR3 nucleotide sequence: TGTGCCAGCAGCTTCGTTTTCGGGACAGACGTATACGAGCAGTACTTC. Protein sequence: CASSFVFGTDVYEQYF.

V usage is TRBV2 and J usage is TRBJ1-1, with a weak D call TRBD1 (6 bases). The V end lost 4 bases, the J end lost 1 base, and 13 bases lay between the germline ends. The germline V gene encodes CDR1 SNHLY and CDR2 FYNNEI. This CDR3 region has 15 residues. The CDR3 DNA is TGTGCCAGCAGTGCGGGGGGGGGCTCGAACACTGAAGCTTTCTTT. Residues: CASSAGGGSNTEAFF.

This chain connects TRBV7-2 to TRBJ1-5; 9 bases map to TRBD1. J lost 7 bases, V lost 2 bases, and 6 bases had no gene match. This CDR3 spans 15 amino acids. Germline CDR1 reads SGHTA; CDR2 reads FQGNSA. CDR3 in DNA: TGTGCCAGCAGCTTAACAACAGGGGGCGGGCAGCCCCAGCATTTT. It specifies CASSLTTGGGQPQHF.

This chain joins TRBV4-3 and TRBJ1-4; no clear D. The CDR3 spans 14 residues. Germline V gives CDR1 LGHNA, CDR2 YSLEER. Trimming shortened V by 4 bases and J by 7 bases, and 13 bases separated the two germline ends. CDR3 DNA sequence: TGCGCCAGCAGCCCTCCGGGGTTGGGTGAAAAACTGTTTTTT. It codes for CASSPPGLGEKLFF.

This chain uses TRBV7-2 with TRBJ1-3, with a weak D call TRBD1 (5 bases). The CDR3 covers 15 residues. The V gene's germline CDR1 is SGHTA and CDR2 FQGNSA. With 3 bases removed from V and 0 bases from J, the gap between germline ends came to 9 bases. CDR3 amino acids: CASSFLGGSGNTIYF. CDR3 in DNA: TGTGCCAGCAGCTTTTTGGGGGGCTCTGGAAACACCATATATTTT. The full variable domain, in which reference TRBV7-2 and TRBJ1-3 provide the parts outside the CDR3, is GAGVSQSPSNKVTEKGKDVELRCDPISGHTALYWYRQSLGQGLEFLIYFQGNSAPDKSGLPSDRFSAERTGGSVSTLTIQRTQQEDSAVYLCASSFLGGSGNTIYFGEGSWLTVV.

The J gene is TRBJ2-7, the V gene TRBV19, with D possibly being TRBD1 (6 bases). The V and J ends lost 5 bases and 2 bases respectively, with 16 bases between them. Germline V CDR1 and CDR2: LNHDA, SQIVND (reference sequence). The CDR3 loop spans 15 amino acids. The DNA for the CDR3 is TGTGCCAGTAGTCCGTACCTGGACAGCGCCTACGAGCAGTACTTC. Amino acid sequence: CASSPYLDSAYEQYF.

The J gene is TRBJ2-1, the V gene TRBV5-6, with 7 nucleotides matching TRBD1. The CDR3 spans 16 residues. The V gene's germline CDR1 is SGHDT and CDR2 YYEEEE. V trimming: 3 bases; J trimming: 5 bases; junction bases outside the gene matches: 11. CDR3 loop: CASSWDPGTENNEQFF. CDR3 nucleotide sequence: TGTGCCAGCAGCTGGGACCCTGGGACAGAAAACAATGAGCAGTTCTTC. The entire variable domain, with the rest obtained from reference TRBV5-6 and TRBJ2-1, is as follows: DAGVTQSPTHLIKTRGQQVTLRCSPKSGHDTVSWYQQALGQGPQFIFQYYEEEERQRGNFPDRFSGHQFPNYSSELNVNALLLGDSALYLCASSWDPGTENNEQFFGPGTRLTVL.

This clone was recorded a few times. The V call is TRBV11-2, the J call TRBJ2-1; D is unresolved. The CDR3 extends over 13 amino acids. Deletions cut 5 bases from V and 8 bases from J, with 13 bases between. The germline gives CDR1 SGHAT, CDR2 FQNNGV. CDR3 in DNA: TGTGCCAGCAGCCGCAGCCTTTTGGATGAGCAGTTCTTC. Protein: CASSRSLLDEQFF.

The table lists this clone with a few counts. The rearrangement links TRBV29-1 to TRBJ1-1; D unclear. CDR3 size: 12 residues. Trimming left V 7 bases short and J 1 base short, with 10 bases between. Germline assignment: CDR1 SQVTM and CDR2 ANQGSEA. This CDR3 reads CSGKLGNTEAFF. DNA for the CDR3: TGCAGCGGGAAGCTCGGGAACACTGAAGCTTTCTTT.

This chain links TRBV18 with TRBJ1-5, with 8 nucleotides matching TRBD1. Germline CDR1 reads KGHSH; CDR2 reads LQKENI. The junction had 5 bases not matched to a gene; V was cut back by 5 bases and J by 5 bases. The CDR3 length is 14 residues. The DNA for the CDR3 is TGTGCCAGCTCATCAGGGGGCATGGATCAGCCCCAGCATTTT. Its translation is CASSSGGMDQPQHF.